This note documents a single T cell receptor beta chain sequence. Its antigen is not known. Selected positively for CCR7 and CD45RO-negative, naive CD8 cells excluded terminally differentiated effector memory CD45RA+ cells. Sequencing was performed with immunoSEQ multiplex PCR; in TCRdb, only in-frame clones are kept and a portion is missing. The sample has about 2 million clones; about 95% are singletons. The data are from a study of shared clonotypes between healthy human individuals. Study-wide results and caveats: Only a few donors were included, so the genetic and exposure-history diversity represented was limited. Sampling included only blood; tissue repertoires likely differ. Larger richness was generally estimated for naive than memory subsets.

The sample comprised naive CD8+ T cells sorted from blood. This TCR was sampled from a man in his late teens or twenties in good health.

The chain's CDR3 is CSVEAGTQTNEKLFF. Here the CDR3 DNA reads TGCAGCGTTGAAGCAGGGACACAAACTAATGAAAAACTGTTTTTT. The V call is TRBV29-1, the J call TRBJ1-4; perhaps TRBD1 as D (6 bases). The CDR3 has 15 amino acids. Germline V gene lookup returns CDR1 SQVTM and CDR2 ANQGSEA. Between the trimmed V and J ends, which lost 1 base and 1 base, there was a span of 10 bases.